These 24 T cell receptor beta chains were sequenced from one sample in a study of T cells after yellow fever vaccination. TCRdb itself ran the 5' RACE reads through MiXCR, one entry per CDR3 protein. The top ten hold more than 13% of the sample, which has some 600,000 distinct CDR3 sequences, roughly an eighth seen once. The specimen comprised PBMCs, sampled on the day of the yellow fever booster vaccination. Source of these receptors: a man under 40 who received the YFV17D yellow fever vaccine.

This chain joins TRBV14 and TRBJ2-7, with 11 bases that match TRBD2. The CDR3 sequence is 21 residues long. Germline V gives CDR1 SGHDN, CDR2 FVKESK. The ends lost 1 base at V and 0 bases at J; junction bases unmatched: 17. The CDR3 nucleotides are TGTGCCAGCAGCCAAGTCCGCTTACTAGCGGGAGCACCGGGGAACTCCTACGAGCAGTACTTC. This sequence encodes CASSQVRLLAGAPGNSYEQYF.

This clonotype was seen a few times. This rearrangement joins TRBV7-2 to TRBJ2-5, with a weak D call TRBD1 (7 bases). V was clipped by 11 bases and J by 2 bases, with 21 bases between them. Looked up from germline, CDR1 is SGHTA and CDR2 is FQGNSA. The CDR3 extends over 15 amino acids. The CDR3 sequence: CAGGIGGAGQETQYF. For the CDR3, the DNA is TGTGCCGGGGGGATAGGGGGCGCTGGTCAAGAGACCCAGTACTTC.

In its sample, this clonotype was seen a few times. The CDR3 DNA reads as TGCAGCGTGGCCGACATCGCAGCTGAAGCTTTCTTT. Translated: CSVADIAAEAFF. This sequence joins TRBV29-1 and TRBJ1-1; no definite D call. The CDR3 loop spans 12 amino acids. The V and J ends lost 6 bases and 6 bases respectively, with 14 bases between them. Per germline, CDR1 SQVTM and CDR2 ANQGSEA.

In this sample, this clonotype turned up a few times. The chain combines TRBV5-6 with TRBJ2-5; D may be TRBD1 (5 bases). Germline values: CDR1 SGHDT, CDR2 YYEEEE. CDR3 length: 14 residues. Trimming left V 2 bases short and J 1 base short, with 9 bases between. The CDR3 coding sequence is TGTGCCAGCAGCTTCATGCAGGGCCAAGAGACCCAGTACTTC. It specifies CASSFMQGQETQYF.

This chain uses TRBV19 with TRBJ2-1; D is undetermined. This CDR3 spans 17 amino acids. Per the germline V gene, CDR1 is LNHDA and CDR2 is SQIVND (reference sequence). Trimming took off 0 bases at V and 0 bases at J, with 12 bases between the two ends. CDR3 bases: TGTGCCAGTAGTATAGAATCGGGCGGTTACTCCTACAATGAGCAGTTCTTC. Protein product: CASSIESGGYSYNEQFF.

A few counts support this clonotype. V and J are TRBV5-8 and TRBJ2-4; 14 bases map to TRBD2. Germline values: CDR1 SGHTS, CDR2 YDEGEE. J lost 7 bases, V lost 0 bases, and 6 bases had no gene match. The CDR3 has 17 amino acids. The CDR3 bases are TGTGCCAGCAGCTTGGGAGGGACTAGCGGGAGACTGAACATTCAGTACTTC. This gives the protein CASSLGGTSGRLNIQYF. Based on the CDR3 plus reference TRBV5-8 and TRBJ2-4, the full variable domain is EAGVTQSPTHLIKTRGQQATLRCSPISGHTSVYWYQQALGLGLQFLLWYDEGEERNRGNFPPRFSGRQFPNYSSELNVNALELEDSALYLCASSLGGTSGRLNIQYFGAGTRLSVL.

The chain carries TRBV7-9 and TRBJ1-2, with D unclear. V shed 5 bases and J shed 4 bases, with 11 bases lying between them. This CDR3 has 13 residues. Germline V gene sequence: CDR1 SEHNR, CDR2 FQNEAQ (reference sequence). This CDR3 is CASSPVGFYGYTF. CDR3 DNA: TGTGCCAGCAGCCCTGTTGGCTTCTATGGCTACACCTTC.

This clonotype was counted between two and nine times. This sequence joins TRBV7-9 and TRBJ2-3; TRBD1 aligns across 7 bases. V dropped 5 bases and J dropped 0; count of bases not matched to a gene: 5. The CDR3 totals 15 residues. Germline V gene data show CDR1 as SEHNR and CDR2 as FQNEAQ (reference sequence). The CDR3 sequence is CASSLGTVSTDTQYF. The CDR3 DNA reads as TGTGCCAGCAGCCTGGGGACAGTGAGCACAGATACGCAGTATTTT.

This clonotype was counted between two and nine times. The chain recombines TRBV7-9 with TRBJ2-4; no reliable D call. The CDR3 totals 17 residues. V lost 4 bases and J 0 bases, leaving 16 bases between the germline ends. Germline V gene data show CDR1 as SEHNR and CDR2 as FQNEAQ (reference sequence). This CDR3 is CASSSHPGNLAKNIQYF. CDR3 sequence (DNA): TGTGCCAGCAGCTCCCATCCCGGAAACCTAGCCAAAAACATTCAGTACTTC. Using reference TRBV7-9 and TRBJ2-4 for the parts outside the CDR3, the full variable domain is DTGVSQNPRHKITKRGQNVTFRCDPISEHNRLYWYRQTLGQGPEFLTYFQNEAQLEKSRLLSDRFSAERPKGSFSTLEIQRTEQGDSAMYLCASSSHPGNLAKNIQYFGAGTRLSVL.

This rearrangement joins TRBV7-6 to TRBJ2-7; weak D call: TRBD2 (5 bases). V lost 5 bases and J 0 bases, leaving 17 bases between the germline ends. Germline assignment: CDR1 SGHVS and CDR2 FNYEAQ. This CDR3 region has 16 residues. For the CDR3, the DNA is TGTGCCAGCAGCGTACGTTTAGCGACAACCTCCTACGAGCAGTACTTC. It translates to CASSVRLATTSYEQYF.

This clonotype has only a few counts. The chain uses TRBV6-5 and TRBJ2-5; no clear D. CDR3 length: 13 residues. Germline CDR1 is MNHEY and CDR2 is SVGAGI. V dropped 4 bases and J dropped 5 bases, with 11 bases sitting between them. The CDR3 here is CASSSPGLETQYF. The CDR3 nucleotides read TGTGCCAGCAGTTCGCCGGGTTTGGAGACCCAGTACTTC.

This clonotype was detected a few times. The chain combines TRBV6-2 or TRBV6-3 with TRBJ1-5; D gene unclear. The CDR3 is 16 amino acids. Trimming removed 5 bases from V and 5 bases from J, with 19 bases in between. In germline, CDR1 is MNHEY, CDR2 SVGEGT. The chain's CDR3 is CASSPLSSERYQPQHF. The CDR3 DNA reads TGTGCCAGCAGTCCACTTTCGTCGGAGCGGTATCAGCCCCAGCATTTT.

The chain joins TRBV6-5 to TRBJ2-1, with 9 nucleotides matching TRBD1. Germline V gene lookup returns CDR1 MNHEY and CDR2 SVGAGI. The CDR3 length is 17 residues. Trimming took 2 bases from V and 8 from J; bases not matched to a gene: 13. CDR3 amino acids: CASSYGSGTGFSDEQFF. The DNA for the CDR3 is TGTGCCAGCAGTTACGGATCCGGGACAGGGTTTTCGGATGAGCAGTTCTTC.

This clonotype was seen only a few times. The chain links TRBV27 to TRBJ2-1; TRBD1 might be the D (5 bases). CDR1 and CDR2 from the germline V gene are MNHEY and SMNVEV (reference sequence). The ends were cut back, 5 bases at V and 2 bases at J, with 13 bases in the middle. The CDR3 length is 15 residues. The CDR3 nucleotides are TGTGCCAGCAGTCCTCCAGGGCCAGCCTACAATGAGCAGTTCTTC. Translating gives CASSPPGPAYNEQFF.

This clonotype was observed a few times. This rearrangement joins TRBV15 to TRBJ2-1; tentative D call: TRBD2 (5 bases). Germline V CDR1 and CDR2: LNHNV, YYDKDF (reference sequence). The CDR3 has 14 residues. Between the trimmed V and J ends, which lost 2 bases and 7 bases, there was a span of 12 bases. CDR3 sequence (DNA): TGTGCCACCAGCAGACAACCGGGGTCTAATGAGCAGTTCTTC. Its protein product is CATSRQPGSNEQFF.

The J gene is TRBJ1-2, the V gene TRBV29-1, with 9 positions matching TRBD1. Germline V gene data show CDR1 as SQVTM and CDR2 as ANQGSEA. The CDR3 is 12 amino acids. After removal of 7 bases from V and 8 bases from J, the junction contained 8 bases not matched to a gene. CDR3 protein: CSGLRGQGGYTF. DNA of the CDR3: TGCAGCGGCTTAAGGGGACAGGGCGGCTACACCTTC. Complete variable domain (other parts from reference TRBV29-1 and TRBJ1-2): SAVISQKPSRDICQRGTSLTIQCQVDSQVTMMFWYRQQPGQSLTLIATANQGSEATYESGFVIDKFPISRPNLTFSTLTVSNMSPEDSSIYLCSGLRGQGGYTFGSGTRLTVV.

The chain carries TRBV29-1 and TRBJ2-3; 7 nucleotides align to TRBD1. With 5 bases clipped from V and 2 bases from J, the junction kept 7 bases outside the gene matches. CDR3 length equals 14 residues. Germline V lookup: CDR1 SQVTM, CDR2 ANQGSEA. CDR3 protein: CSVTPQGFTDTQYF. Here the CDR3 DNA reads TGCAGCGTTACCCCACAGGGGTTCACAGATACGCAGTATTTT.

The rearrangement links TRBV29-1 to TRBJ2-5; D is undetermined. This CDR3 comprises 10 residues. In germline, CDR1 is SQVTM, CDR2 ANQGSEA. Deletions cut 0 bases from V and 7 bases from J, with 3 bases between. The CDR3 is CSVEEGTQYF. CDR3 DNA sequence: TGCAGCGTTGAAGAGGGGACCCAGTACTTC.

The sample holds a few counts of this clonotype. The chain employs TRBV20-1 and TRBJ2-7; TRBD1 is a possible D gene (5 bases). Germline V gives CDR1 DFQATT, CDR2 SNEGSKA (reference sequence). There are 12 residues in the CDR3. V was trimmed by 6 bases and J by 1 base, leaving 10 bases between them. CDR3 DNA sequence: TGCAGTGCGACCCAGGGTTCCTACGAGCAGTACTTC. It codes for CSATQGSYEQYF.

The V call is TRBV6-5, the J call TRBJ2-5, with 12 bases that match TRBD1. CDR3 length equals 16 residues. Germline values: CDR1 MNHEY, CDR2 SVGAGI. V lost 0 bases, J lost 5 bases, and 4 bases stayed unmatched. CDR3 sequence reads: CASSYSGQGALETQYF. In DNA, the CDR3 is TGTGCCAGCAGTTACTCGGGACAGGGGGCTCTCGAGACCCAGTACTTC.

The chain recombines TRBV19 with TRBJ1-2; unclear D gene. V was shortened by 5 bases and J by 6 bases, with 13 bases between the two germline ends. This CDR3 region has 13 residues. Germline V gives CDR1 LNHDA, CDR2 SQIVND (reference sequence). CDR3 coding DNA: TGTGCCAGTAGTGCCCGAACAGAAAATGGCTACACCTTC. It specifies CASSARTENGYTF.

The chain recombines TRBV10-1 with TRBJ2-2, with D uncertain. V dropped 5 bases and J dropped 3 bases, with 7 bases sitting between them. Germline loops: CDR1 WNHNN, CDR2 SYGVQD (reference sequence). This CDR3 has 13 amino acids. CDR3 sequence: CASSQQYTGELFF. In nucleotides, the CDR3 is TGCGCCAGCAGTCAACAGTACACCGGGGAGCTGTTTTTT.

On this clonotype itself: A read error may account for a junction end that differs from germline. V gene TRBV5-6 combines with J gene TRBJ2-3; 9 bases map to TRBD1. This CDR3 has 16 residues. Looked up from germline, CDR1 is SGHDT and CDR2 is YYEEEE. In nucleotides, the CDR3 is TGTGCCATCAGCTTGTACGGGACAGGGTTCACAGATACGCAGTATTTT. Translated: CAISLYGTGFTDTQYF.

This clonotype appeared a few times. The chain uses TRBV29-1 and TRBJ2-1; D gene ambiguous. Germline V gene data show CDR1 as SQVTM and CDR2 as ANQGSEA. The CDR3 loop spans 10 amino acids. The V gene lost 6 bases and the J gene lost 6 bases, with 6 bases spanning the gap. The CDR3 spells CSVRSNEQFF. The CDR3 coding sequence is TGCAGCGTGCGGTCCAATGAGCAGTTCTTC.